This TCR beta chain was profiled in a study of shared clonotypes between healthy human individuals. Points from the study as a whole: Clonotype sharing across donors was expected to vary with sequencing depth.

This clone was counted only a few times. The antigen remains undetermined. V lost 9 bases to trimming and J lost 0 bases, with 12 bases between them. The CDR3 sequence is 15 residues long. The germline V gene has CDR1 LNHDA and CDR2 SQIVND (reference sequence). Only in-frame clones appear in the TCRdb table, and some are missing; sequencing was by immunoSEQ multiplex PCR. The table has 650,000 to 750,000 clones, roughly 78% seen once. Sequenced input: memory CD4+ T cells sorted from blood. Noted subset: CD45RA-negative fraction. The chain is built from TRBV19 and TRBJ2-6; possible D gene TRBD1, 6 bases. The TCR originated in a woman aged 25 to 39 in good health. The CDR3 loop reads CASATGSSGANVLTF. In nucleotides, the CDR3 is TGTGCCAGCGCAACAGGGAGCTCTGGGGCCAACGTCCTGACTTTC.